A selection of T cell receptor beta chains follows, all from one sample in a study of early T cells in non-severe SARS-CoV-2 infection. TCRdb reprocessed the 5' RACE reads with MiXCR, giving one entry per CDR3 protein. The sample includes 80,000 to 100,000 distinct CDR3 sequences, more than 9.5% of them seen just once. Sequences were derived from whole blood, sampled at baseline. The receptors shown here come from an adult who was a healthcare worker with PCR-confirmed SARS-CoV-2 infection or an uninfected control (not recorded which). The CDR3 runs from the conserved cysteine through the conserved F or W. The D gene is left open where the match is weak. The size field is filled for only some rows; it gives once, few, many or a size class.

>TRBV7-8|TRBJ2-7|TRBD2|NA
TGTGCCAGCAGCGGACTAGCGGGTACTAGTAGCTCCTACGAGCAGTACTTC
CASSGLAGTSSSYEQYF
>TRBV5-1|TRBJ2-1|NA|few
TGCGCCAGCAGCTTGGACACTGGCCTCCACAATGAGCAGTTCTTC
CASSLDTGLHNEQFF
>TRBV4-1|TRBJ2-1|NA|NA
TGCGCCAGCAGCCAATATCCCAGGGGCAATGAGCAGTTCTTC
CASSQYPRGNEQFF
>TRBV10-3|TRBJ2-7|TRBD1|NA
TGTGCCACCCAGGACAGGCACTACGAGCAGTACTTC
CATQDRHYEQYF
>TRBV20-1|TRBJ1-2|TRBD1|few
TGCAGTGCTGTCCAGACAGGGGGCGCAGGGGGCTACACCTTC
CSAVQTGGAGGYTF
>TRBV29-1|TRBJ1-1|NA|medium-sized
TGCAGCGTTGTCAAGAACACTGAAGCTTTCTTT
CSVVKNTEAFF
>TRBV29-1|TRBJ2-1|TRBD2|many
TGCAGCGTTGAAGATCAAGCGGGAGAAAGTGAGCAGTTCTTC
CSVEDQAGESEQFF
>TRBV5-1|TRBJ2-7|TRBD2|few
TGCGCCAGCAGCCGCACTAGCGGGGCGTCCTACGAGCAGTACTTC
CASSRTSGASYEQYF
>TRBV28|TRBJ1-1|NA|NA
TGTGCCAGCACCCCAGGAGGGGAGGGGACTGAAGCTTTCTTT
CASTPGGEGTEAFF
>TRBV5-8|TRBJ2-3|NA|many
TGTGCCAGCAGCTTCGTTACCGGGACTTCTATCACAGATACGCAGTATTTT
CASSFVTGTSITDTQYF
>TRBV7-2|TRBJ2-3|NA|few
TGTGCCAGCAGCTCTAACTTTGGTACGCAGTATTTT
CASSSNFGTQYF
>TRBV7-2|TRBJ2-7|NA|few
TGTGCCAGCAGCTTAACTTCGGACGGTTTATACGAGCAGTACTTC
CASSLTSDGLYEQYF
>TRBV6-5|TRBJ1-6|NA|NA
TGTGCCAGCAGTGATTGGGGGTCACCCCTCCACTTT
CASSDWGSPLHF
>TRBV10-3|TRBJ1-2|NA|NA
TGTGCCATCAGAGAGTCCCCCAAGGGACATGGCTACACCTTC
CAIRESPKGHGYTF
>TRBV3-1|TRBJ2-7|TRBD2|NA
TGTGCCAGCAGCCAAGCGTGGAAGCGGGGCCATTTCTACGAGCAGTACTTC
CASSQAWKRGHFYEQYF
>TRBV5-5|TRBJ2-7|TRBD2|NA
TGTGCCAGCAGCTACGGACTAGCGTACGAGCAGTACTTC
CASSYGLAYEQYF
>TRBV7-9|TRBJ2-7|TRBD1|NA
TGTGCCAGCAGCTTAGGTTTTTTGACAGGGGGGAATGACGAGCAGTACTTC
CASSLGFLTGGNDEQYF
>TRBV2|TRBJ2-7|TRBD1|once
TGTGCTGGAGGACAGGACTCCTACGAGCAGTACTTC
CAGGQDSYEQYF
>TRBV29-1|TRBJ2-7|NA|few
TGCAGCGTTGAAAATGGGGATGCCTACGAGCAGTACTTC
CSVENGDAYEQYF
>TRBV20-1|TRBJ2-1|TRBD2|many
TGCAGTGCTAGGACTAGCGGGAGTCGGAATGAGCAGTTCTTC
CSARTSGSRNEQFF
>TRBV27|TRBJ2-7|NA|few
TGTGCCAGCAGTTTAAATCGGGTGTCCTACGAGCAGTACTTC
CASSLNRVSYEQYF
>TRBV6-1|TRBJ1-2|NA|few
TGTGCCAGCAGTGAAGGGGCAGGGCGGAACTATGGCTACACCTTC
CASSEGAGRNYGYTF
>TRBV10-3|TRBJ2-2|NA|many
TGTGCCATTAGTGAGTCGATGAACACCGGGGAGCTGTTTTTT
CAISESMNTGELFF
>TRBV12-3/TRBV12-4|TRBJ2-2|TRBD2|NA
TGTGCCAGCAGTATTGGGACTAGCGCCGGGGAGCTGTTTTTT
CASSIGTSAGELFF
>TRBV9|TRBJ2-3|NA|NA
TGTGCCAGCAGCGCTGGGAAGGCGCTTAGCACAGATACGCAGTATTTT
CASSAGKALSTDTQYF
>TRBV4-2|TRBJ2-1|TRBD2|NA
TGTGCCAGCAGCCCCATCGGGGAGGGGTACAATGAGCAGTTCTTC
CASSPIGEGYNEQFF
>TRBV28|TRBJ2-7|TRBD1|NA
TGTGCCAGCACCGAGACCGGGACAGGGAGTTCCTACGAGCAGTACTTC
CASTETGTGSSYEQYF
>TRBV5-6|TRBJ1-1|TRBD1|few
TGTGCCAGCAGCGTTGACAGGGGATGGAAGAACACTGAAGCTTTCTTT
CASSVDRGWKNTEAFF
>TRBV7-9|TRBJ2-3|TRBD1|NA
TGTGCCAGCAGCTTAGCGACGGGACAGACAGAGCTTGATACGCAGTATTTT
CASSLATGQTELDTQYF
>TRBV10-3|TRBJ2-3|TRBD1|few
TGTGCCATCAGTGAAGGGACAGACACAGATACGCAGTATTTT
CAISEGTDTDTQYF
>TRBV5-6|TRBJ1-5|NA|NA
TGTGCCAGCAGCTTGGGCGGTCTGTTGGGCAATCAGCCCCAGCATTTT
CASSLGGLLGNQPQHF
>TRBV5-6|TRBJ2-4|NA|many
TGTGCCAGCTCCCGGGACGGGGTCGAAAACATTCAGTACTTC
CASSRDGVENIQYF
>TRBV3-1|TRBJ2-3|TRBD2|many
TGTGCCAGCAGTCTAAGAGCGGGGGGGGCGAGGACAGATACGCAGTATTTT
CASSLRAGGARTDTQYF
>TRBV11-2|TRBJ2-3|TRBD1|few
TGTGCCAGCAGCCCAGACAGGGGAGATACGCAGTATTTT
CASSPDRGDTQYF
>TRBV20-1|TRBJ1-2|TRBD1|NA
TGCAGTGCTCCCAGGGAGGGGGCCCCTTCTTCTCTCGGCTACACCTTC
CSAPREGAPSSLGYTF
>TRBV14|TRBJ2-5|TRBD2|few
TGTGCCAGCAGCCAAGGACTAGCGGGGGCTCCCCAGTACTTC
CASSQGLAGAPQYF
>TRBV19|TRBJ1-1|NA|NA
TGTGCCAGTAGTATGACTACGGGTCTTGAAGCTTTCTTT
CASSMTTGLEAFF
>TRBV20-1|TRBJ2-7|TRBD1|NA
TGCAGTGCCGGGACAGGTTCCTACGAGCAGTACTTC
CSAGTGSYEQYF
>TRBV20-1|TRBJ1-2|NA|few
TGCAGTGCTAGAGATCCCCTGACTAATGGCTACACCTTC
CSARDPLTNGYTF
>TRBV25-1|TRBJ2-1|TRBD1|NA
TGTGCCAGCAGTGAATCCGTCTCACTTCGGGACAGAAGCAATGAGCAGTTCTTC
CASSESVSLRDRSNEQFF
>TRBV5-1|TRBJ2-7|TRBD2|once
TGCGCCAGCAGCTTGGTAGCGGGGGCCCTTGGTGAGCAGTACTTC
CASSLVAGALGEQYF